The entry below describes one T cell receptor beta chain. Its matching antigen is unknown. This entry belongs to a study of cytomegalovirus exposure and HLA in healthy donors. Study-wide findings and caveats: In a later analysis, specific HLA alleles were associated with 15,000 to 20,000 TCR beta sequences at a 0.05 false discovery rate. Researchers reported in a later analysis that a missense DCLRE1C variant was tied to TCR beta V- and J-gene trimming. The classifier reportedly diagnosed cytomegalovirus status with high sensitivity and specificity.

The primer mix had 60 Vbeta and 13 Jbeta primers. Authors' data handling: Later work found tens of millions of unique TCR beta chains, with approximately 12 million shared. Method: immunoSEQ multiplex PCR; TCRdb's copy keeps in-frame clones and lacks some. V and J calls and clone size are those listed in that table; D and trimming were worked out from the DNA. Here the sample spans over 40,000 clones, roughly 63% being singletons. V lost 5 bases, J lost 1 base, and 16 bases lay in between. Germline lookup yields CDR1 SGHDT and CDR2 YYEEEE. CDR3 length equals 15 residues. The sequenced sample was PBMCs. The J gene is TRBJ2-7, the V gene TRBV5-6; D may be TRBD2 (5 bases). This receptor was taken from a man aged 60 to 69 in good health and CMV-seropositive. The CDR3 sequence is CASRWKGGSSYEQYF. The DNA of the CDR3 is TGTGCCAGCAGGTGGAAGGGCGGGTCTTCCTACGAGCAGTACTTC.